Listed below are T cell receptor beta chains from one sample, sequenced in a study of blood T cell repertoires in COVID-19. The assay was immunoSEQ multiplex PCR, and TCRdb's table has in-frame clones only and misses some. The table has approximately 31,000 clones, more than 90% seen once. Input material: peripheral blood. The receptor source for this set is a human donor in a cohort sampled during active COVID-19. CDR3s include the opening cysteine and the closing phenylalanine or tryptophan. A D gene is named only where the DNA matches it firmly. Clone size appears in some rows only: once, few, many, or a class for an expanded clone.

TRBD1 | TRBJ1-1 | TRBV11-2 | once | CASSLARGQGTEAFF | TGTGCCAGCAGCCTTGCCAGGGGGCAAGGCACTGAAGCTTTCTTT
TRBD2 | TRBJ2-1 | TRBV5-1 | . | CASSWGTSGSYEQFF | TGCGCCAGCAGCTGGGGGACTAGCGGGAGCTATGAGCAGTTCTTC
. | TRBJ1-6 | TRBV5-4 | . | CASSLAGQPYNSPLHF | TGTGCCAGCAGCTTGGCTGGACAGCCTTATAATTCACCCCTCCACTTT
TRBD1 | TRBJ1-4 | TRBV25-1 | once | CASSESAGGNEKLFF | TGTGCCAGCAGTGAATCGGCAGGGGGGAACGAAAAACTGTTTTTT
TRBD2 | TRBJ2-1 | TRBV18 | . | CASSPLRGSHNEQFF | TGTGCCAGCTCACCACTCCGCGGGAGTCATAATGAGCAGTTCTTC
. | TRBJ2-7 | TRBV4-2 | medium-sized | CASSPTDSVGTYEQYF | TGTGCCAGCAGCCCCACGGACAGTGTGGGGACCTACGAGCAGTACTTC
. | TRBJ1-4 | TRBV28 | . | CASSLSPALGDEKLFF | TGTGCCAGCAGTTTATCCCCGGCCCTTGGAGATGAAAAACTGTTTTTT
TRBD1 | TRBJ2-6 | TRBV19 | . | CASRDRIRSGANVLTF | TGTGCCAGTAGGGACAGGATACGTTCTGGGGCCAACGTCCTGACTTTC
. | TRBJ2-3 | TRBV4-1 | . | CASSQAEAGRGFTDTQYF | TGCGCCAGCAGCCAAGCCGAGGCAGGAAGAGGGTTCACAGATACGCAGTATTTT
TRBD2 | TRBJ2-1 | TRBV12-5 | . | CASGLVGGRARNEQFF | TGTGCTAGTGGTTTGGTTGGCGGGAGGGCGCGGAATGAGCAGTTCTTC
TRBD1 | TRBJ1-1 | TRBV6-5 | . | CASRLQGGGTEAFF | TGTGCCAGCAGATTACAGGGGGGTGGCACTGAAGCTTTCTTT
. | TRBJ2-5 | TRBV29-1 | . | CSVEPQTYF | TGCAGCGTTGAACCCCAAACATACTTC
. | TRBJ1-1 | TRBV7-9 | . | CASSEGQFGKAFF | TGTGCCAGCAGCGAAGGACAGTTCGGTAAAGCTTTCTTT
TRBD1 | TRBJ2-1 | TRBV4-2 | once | CASSQGVGLGKGAGEQFF | TGTGCCAGCAGCCAAGGTGTCGGTCTGGGGAAGGGGGCTGGTGAGCAGTTCTTC
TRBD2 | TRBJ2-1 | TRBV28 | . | CASSPTSGSGNEQFF | TGTGCCAGCAGCCCGACTAGCGGGAGTGGGAATGAGCAGTTCTTC
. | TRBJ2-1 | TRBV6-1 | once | CASSEVSGYNEQFF | TGTGCCAGCAGTGAAGTATCGGGATATAATGAGCAGTTCTTC
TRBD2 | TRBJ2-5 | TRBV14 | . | CASSASGTSGRGTQYF | TGTGCCAGCAGCGCCTCCGGGACTAGCGGGAGAGGGACCCAGTACTTC
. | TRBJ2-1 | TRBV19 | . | CASSIGRRLATTLGNEQFF | TGTGCCAGTAGTATAGGGAGGAGGCTAGCGACAACCCTTGGGAATGAGCAGTTCTTC
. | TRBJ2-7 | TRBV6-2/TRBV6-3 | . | CASSYSESGEQYF | TGTGCCAGCAGTTACTCGGAGTCCGGGGAGCAGTACTTC
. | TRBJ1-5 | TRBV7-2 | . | CASSLVVDSNQPQHF | TGTGCCAGCAGCCTGGTGGTAGATAGCAATCAGCCCCAGCATTTT
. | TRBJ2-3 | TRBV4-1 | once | CASSLDRMADTQYF | TGCGCCAGCAGTCTCGACAGGATGGCAGATACGCAGTATTTT
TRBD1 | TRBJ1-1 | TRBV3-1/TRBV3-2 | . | CASSRNRGGEAFF | TGTGCCAGCAGCCGTAACAGGGGAGGTGAAGCTTTCTTT
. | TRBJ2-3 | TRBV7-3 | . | CASSPYPTTDTQYF | TGTGCCAGCAGCCCCTACCCGACAACAGATACGCAGTATTTT
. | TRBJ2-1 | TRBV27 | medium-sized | CASSLSLDYSYNEQFF | TGTGCCAGCAGTTTATCTTTAGATTACTCCTACAATGAGCAGTTCTTC
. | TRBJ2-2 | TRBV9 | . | CASSPPGSIGELFF | TGTGCCAGCAGCCCCCCCGGTAGTATCGGGGAGCTGTTTTTT
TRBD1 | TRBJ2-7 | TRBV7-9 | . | CASSTGDRGPSEQYF | TGTGCCAGCAGCACCGGGGACAGGGGGCCGAGCGAGCAGTACTTC
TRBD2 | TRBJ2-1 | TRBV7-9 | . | CASSLVAGAGAEQFF | TGTGCCAGCAGCTTAGTCGCGGGAGCAGGCGCTGAGCAGTTCTTC
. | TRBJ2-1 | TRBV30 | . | CAWSHSNEQFF | TGTGCCTGGAGTCATAGCAATGAGCAGTTCTTC
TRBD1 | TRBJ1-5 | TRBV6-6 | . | CASSSGQGGNQPQHF | TGTGCCAGCAGCTCGGGACAGGGAGGAAATCAGCCCCAGCATTTT
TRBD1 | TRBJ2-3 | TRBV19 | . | CASWTGGTDTQYF | TGTGCCAGTTGGACAGGGGGCACAGATACGCAGTATTTT
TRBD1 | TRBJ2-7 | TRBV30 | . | CAWSVLQGAYEQYF | TGTGCCTGGAGTGTACTGCAGGGGGCCTACGAGCAGTACTTC
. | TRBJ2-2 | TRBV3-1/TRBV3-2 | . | CASSRRGVSTGELFF | TGTGCCAGCAGCCGGCGGGGCGTTAGCACCGGGGAGCTGTTTTTT
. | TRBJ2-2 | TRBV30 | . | CAWSVGTTNTGELFF | TGTGCCTGGAGTGTAGGGACAACGAACACCGGGGAGCTGTTTTTT
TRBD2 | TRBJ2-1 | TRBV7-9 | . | CASSPGTSAYNEQFF | TGTGCCAGCAGTCCCGGGACTAGCGCCTACAATGAGCAGTTCTTC
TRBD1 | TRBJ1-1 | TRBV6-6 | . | CASRVQGARNTEAFF | TGTGCCAGCAGAGTACAGGGGGCCCGAAACACTGAAGCTTTCTTT